Presented here are 26 T cell receptor beta chains from one specimen sequenced in a study of T-cell reconstitution after alpha-beta-depleted transplantation in children. TCRbeta library preparation incorporated unique molecular identifiers. Via MiXCR, TCRdb re-called the PCR reads, giving one row per CDR3 protein. The profile shows approximately 510,000 distinct CDR3 sequences, approximately 20% of them singletons. The material sequenced was PBMCs from the stem cell graft donor, taken from the stem cell graft. Source of these receptors: a human donor who donated a stem cell graft to a child with acute lymphoblastic leukemia.

This sequence joins TRBV6-2 or TRBV6-3 and TRBJ2-6; 8 nucleotides match TRBD1. V lost 6 bases, J lost 2 bases, and 12 bases stayed unmatched. Germline V gives CDR1 MNHEY, CDR2 SVGEGT. The CDR3 loop spans 18 amino acids. Here the CDR3 reads CASRPLQGAHTGANVLTF. The CDR3 nucleotides are TGTGCCAGCAGGCCTCTCCAGGGGGCCCACACTGGGGCCAACGTCCTGACTTTC.

V is TRBV19 and J is TRBJ1-6; 8 nucleotides agree with TRBD1. The J segment lost 12 bases and the V segment lost 8 bases, leaving 12 bases of the junction unmatched. The germline gives CDR1 LNHDA, CDR2 SQIVND (reference sequence). The CDR3 runs to 14 residues. CDR3 in amino acids: CASRARQGLEPLHF. The CDR3 DNA reads TGTGCCAGTCGAGCCCGACAGGGGTTGGAACCCCTCCACTTT.

The chain has TRBV12-3 or TRBV12-4 and TRBJ2-7, with 8 positions matching TRBD1. The CDR3 is 14 residues long. V gave up 3 bases and J gave up 6 bases; unmatched junction bases: 7. The CDR3: CASSFRDRGTEQYF. CDR3 coding DNA: TGTGCCAGCAGTTTCAGAGACAGGGGCACCGAGCAGTACTTC.

This clonotype was counted only a few times. J is TRBJ2-3 and V is TRBV9, with 8 bases matching TRBD2. The junction had 3 bases not matched to a gene; V was cut back by 1 base and J by 2 bases. The CDR3 has 15 residues. Germline V CDR1 and CDR2: SGDLS, YYNGEE. The CDR3 DNA reads TGTGCCAGCAGCGTACTAGCGGGTTTCACAGATACGCAGTATTTT. Translated, it gives CASSVLAGFTDTQYF.

This clonotype appeared a few times. The V gene is TRBV11-3, the J gene TRBJ2-1; 8 bases agree with TRBD1. Germline lookup yields CDR1 SGHNT and CDR2 YENEEA. Trimming cost V 5 bases and J 8 bases; bases outside gene matches: 8. The CDR3 is 14 amino acids. As DNA, the CDR3 is TGTGCCAGCAGCGTGGACAGGGAAACCGATGAGCAGTTCTTC. It codes for CASSVDRETDEQFF.

This chain connects TRBV25-1 to TRBJ2-7; 8 nucleotides align to TRBD1. The ends lost 4 bases at V and 2 bases at J; junction bases unmatched: 13. The CDR3 contains 17 residues. Looked up from germline, CDR1 is MGHDK and CDR2 is SYGVNS. The CDR3, as DNA: TGTGCCAGCAGTGCCACACGCCCGGGACAGGTTACCTACGAGCAGTACTTC. Encoded protein: CASSATRPGQVTYEQYF.

This CDR3 is CASSLLGLGMPEAFF. In DNA, the CDR3 is TGTGCCAGCAGCTTATTAGGGCTGGGGATGCCTGAAGCTTTCTTT. V is TRBV7-6 and J is TRBJ1-1; no reliable D call. Trimming pared 2 bases from V and 6 bases from J, leaving 16 bases between. Per the germline V gene, CDR1 is SGHVS and CDR2 is FNYEAQ. The CDR3 covers 15 residues.

Comment on this clonotype: The junction does not match germline at one end; this may be a read error. The J gene is TRBJ2-5, the V gene TRBV29-1; 10 nucleotides align to TRBD1. This CDR3 comprises 16 residues. The germline gives CDR1 SQVTM, CDR2 ANQGSEA. The DNA of the CDR3 is TGCAGCGTTGAACCCCTCCGACAGGGGGCCCAAAAGACCCAGTACTTC. Translating gives CSVEPLRQGAQKTQYF.

This clonotype was recorded a few times. The chain couples TRBV4-1 to TRBJ2-7; no firm D call. Germline lookup yields CDR1 MGHRA and CDR2 YSYEKL. This CDR3 region has 14 residues. Trimming shortened V by 4 bases and J by 2 bases, and 12 bases separated the two germline ends. The CDR3 loop reads CASSPQPVTYEQYF. The CDR3 DNA follows: TGCGCCAGCAGCCCCCAACCGGTTACCTACGAGCAGTACTTC.

The sample holds a few counts of this clonotype. The V gene is TRBV29-1, the J gene TRBJ2-3; 9 nucleotides align to TRBD2. Germline loops: CDR1 SQVTM, CDR2 ANQGSEA. The CDR3 has 16 residues. The J segment lost 4 bases and the V segment lost 3 bases, leaving 11 bases of the junction unmatched. CDR3 amino acids: CSVETTGLAAPDTQYF. The CDR3 bases are TGCAGCGTTGAGACTACGGGACTAGCTGCACCAGATACGCAGTATTTT.

The gene calls are TRBV3-1 and TRBJ1-1; a weak D match, TRBD1 (5 bases). The CDR3 runs to 13 residues. Germline V CDR1 and CDR2: LGHDT, YNNKEL (reference sequence). Deletions cut 1 base from V and 8 bases from J, with 11 bases between. The CDR3 protein is CASSQGSRGEAFF. The CDR3, as DNA: TGTGCCAGCAGCCAAGGCTCCCGGGGGGAAGCTTTCTTT.

This clonotype was picked up a small number of times. The chain has TRBV12-3 or TRBV12-4 and TRBJ2-1; 9 bases are a match to TRBD2. This CDR3 region has 14 residues. The ends lost 6 bases at V and 8 bases at J; junction bases unmatched: 8. CDR3 DNA sequence: TGTGCCAGCAGGTCCGGGACTAGCTGGGATGAGCAGTTCTTC. Amino acids: CASRSGTSWDEQFF.

The V gene is TRBV20-1, the J gene TRBJ2-7, with TRBD2 identical over 12 bases. CDR3 length equals 15 residues. Germline trimming cut 6 bases from V and 3 bases from J; bases unmatched to any gene: 9. The V gene's germline CDR1 is DFQATT and CDR2 SNEGSKA (reference sequence). The CDR3 region has the DNA TGCAGTGCAACCTCAGGACTAGCGGGGATCTACGAGCAGTACTTC. This encodes CSATSGLAGIYEQYF.

This chain uses TRBV5-1 with TRBJ2-1; 12 bases are a match to TRBD2. V gave up 4 bases and J gave up 4 bases; unmatched junction bases: 3. Germline loops: CDR1 SGHRS, CDR2 YFSETQ. The CDR3 is made up of 15 amino acids. The CDR3: CASSAGLAGYNEQFF. In DNA, the CDR3 is TGCGCCAGCAGCGCCGGACTAGCGGGGTACAATGAGCAGTTCTTC.

The chain carries TRBV10-2 and TRBJ2-1, with 9 bases identical to TRBD2. V shed 3 bases, J shed 4 bases, and the junction held 7 bases outside the gene matches. The CDR3 sequence is 16 residues long. Germline V gene data show CDR1 as WSHSY and CDR2 as SAAADI. Here the CDR3 DNA reads TGCGCCAGCAGTGATGGAGCGGGGGGCTATTACAATGAGCAGTTCTTC. This encodes CASSDGAGGYYNEQFF.

The gene calls are TRBV20-1 and TRBJ1-1; possibly TRBD1 for D (5 bases). Looked up from germline, CDR1 is DFQATT and CDR2 is SNEGSKA (reference sequence). The CDR3 is 12 amino acids. V lost 3 bases and J 6 bases, leaving 11 bases between the germline ends. Here the CDR3 DNA reads TGCAGTGCTAGGGGGAACAGGCCTGAAGCTTTCTTT. Protein sequence: CSARGNRPEAFF.

The chain employs TRBV12-3 or TRBV12-4 and TRBJ2-2, with 9 bases that match TRBD2. The V gene end was trimmed by 0 bases and the J gene end by 6 bases; junction bases not matched to a gene: 11. This CDR3 is 18 amino acids long. The CDR3: CASSLASLAGSFAGELFF. DNA of the CDR3: TGTGCCAGCAGTTTAGCCAGTCTAGCGGGAAGTTTTGCCGGGGAGCTGTTTTTT.

The chain carries TRBV5-1 and TRBJ1-6; 11 bases agree with TRBD1. This CDR3 spans 18 amino acids. Germline V gives CDR1 SGHRS, CDR2 YFSETQ. Germline trimming cut 2 bases from V and 6 bases from J; bases unmatched to any gene: 10. The CDR3 loop is CASSFWTGGDIRNSPLHF. The CDR3 DNA is TGCGCCAGCAGCTTTTGGACAGGGGGCGATATTCGTAATTCACCCCTCCACTTT.

The chain couples TRBV19 to TRBJ2-4, with TRBD1 matching over 8 bases. V was clipped by 4 bases and J by 8 bases; unmatched bases: 7. There are 14 residues in the CDR3. Germline V lookup: CDR1 LNHDA, CDR2 SQIVND (reference sequence). This CDR3 reads CASSTRTGRDIQYF. In nucleotides, the CDR3 is TGTGCCAGTAGTACCCGGACAGGGCGGGACATTCAGTACTTC.

The gene calls are TRBV3-1 and TRBJ2-7; 14 bases are a match to TRBD2. Looked up from germline, CDR1 is LGHDT and CDR2 is YNNKEL (reference sequence). J gave up 2 bases and V 3 bases, and 9 bases lay outside the gene matches. The CDR3 contains 18 residues. This CDR3 is CASSQRTSGRTKTYEQYF. The CDR3 nucleotides read TGTGCCAGCAGCCAGAGGACTAGCGGGAGGACTAAAACCTACGAGCAGTACTTC.

This sequence joins TRBV6-1 and TRBJ2-1, with 8 bases fitting TRBD1. J was trimmed by 8 bases and V by 6 bases; bases with no gene match: 12. Germline V gene sequence: CDR1 MNHNS, CDR2 SASEGT. This CDR3 has 15 amino acids. The CDR3 here is CASSPYGQGIDEQFF. As DNA, the CDR3 is TGTGCCAGCAGCCCCTACGGACAGGGTATCGATGAGCAGTTCTTC.

The chain employs TRBV29-1 and TRBJ2-1; D gene ambiguous. The germline V and J ends were trimmed by 0 bases and 4 bases, with 34 bases remaining between them. This CDR3 region has 22 residues. Per the germline V gene, CDR1 is SQVTM and CDR2 is ANQGSEA. The CDR3 loop reads CSVEEFSQSKKSGKLEYNEQFF. CDR3 in DNA: TGCAGCGTTGAAGAATTCTCTCAGTCCAAAAAATCCGGAAAACTCGAGTACAATGAGCAGTTCTTC.

This clonotype was seen a few times. J is TRBJ2-7 and V is TRBV19; 7 nucleotides align to TRBD2. The V gene's germline CDR1 is LNHDA and CDR2 SQIVND (reference sequence). CDR3 length: 13 residues. Trimming at V came to 4 bases and at J to 2 bases, leaving 2 bases not matched to a gene. CDR3 residues: CASSRGLAYEQYF. The CDR3 nucleotides are TGTGCCAGTAGTAGAGGACTAGCCTACGAGCAGTACTTC.

This clonotype was detected a few times. The chain carries TRBV11-2 and TRBJ2-2; no firm D call. Germline V gene sequence: CDR1 SGHAT, CDR2 FQNNGV. The CDR3 is 15 amino acids. Deletions cut 1 base from V and 7 bases from J, with 13 bases between. CDR3 bases: TGTGCCAGCAGCTTAGGGAATTGGCTAAACGGGGAGCTGTTTTTT. The encoded protein is CASSLGNWLNGELFF.

This clonotype occurred a few times. This rearrangement joins TRBV29-1 to TRBJ1-1, with a possible D match to TRBD1 (5 bases). The CDR3 is 14 amino acids. Trimming removed 0 bases from V and 1 base from J, with 9 bases in between. Germline values: CDR1 SQVTM, CDR2 ANQGSEA. The CDR3 region is CSVEDGGGNTEAFF. The CDR3 region has the DNA TGCAGCGTTGAAGATGGGGGGGGGAACACTGAAGCTTTCTTT.

This clonotype was recorded many times. This chain connects TRBV29-1 to TRBJ2-1; the match to TRBD2 covers 14 bases. The V gene end was trimmed by 1 base and the J gene end by 1 base; junction bases not matched to a gene: 9. CDR3 size: 19 residues. CDR1 is SQVTM and CDR2 is ANQGSEA in the germline V gene. The CDR3 DNA is TGCAGCGTTGAAGGCAGACTAGCGGGAGGGCCTCTGTCCTACAATGAGCAGTTCTTC. Translation gives CSVEGRLAGGPLSYNEQFF.